This T cell receptor (beta chain) is drawn from a study of blood T cell repertoires in COVID-19. As for the study in general: Donors in the United States, Italy and Spain gave samples during acute or convalescent COVID-19.

Per germline, CDR1 SGHRS and CDR2 YFSETQ. The junction had 2 bases not matched to a gene; V was cut back by 1 base and J by 6 bases. The CDR3 sequence is 14 residues long. In its sample, this clone was seen once. The data were produced by immunoSEQ multiplex PCR, yet TCRdb's version contains in-frame clones alone and is incomplete. Of some 210,000 clones listed, roughly 90% are singletons. The rearrangement uses TRBV5-1 and TRBJ2-1; TRBD2 aligns across 9 bases. Sequenced material: peripheral blood. The TCR originated in a man aged 55 to 70 who had recovered from COVID-19. CDR3 region: CASSLSGGPNEQFF. The CDR3 region has the DNA TGCGCCAGCAGCTTGAGCGGGGGGCCCAATGAGCAGTTCTTC.